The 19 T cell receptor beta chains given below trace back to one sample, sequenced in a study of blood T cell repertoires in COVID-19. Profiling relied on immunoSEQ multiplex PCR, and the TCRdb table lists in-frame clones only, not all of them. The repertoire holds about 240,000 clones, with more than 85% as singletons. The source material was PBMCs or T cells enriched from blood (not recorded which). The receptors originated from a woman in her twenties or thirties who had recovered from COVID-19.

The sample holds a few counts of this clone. In DNA form, the CDR3 reads TGTGCCAGCAGCTTCCGTCAGTACCAAGAGACCCAGTACTTC. This encodes CASSFRQYQETQYF. V gene TRBV5-4 combines with J gene TRBJ2-5, with D uncertain. The length of the CDR3 is 14 residues. Germline loops: CDR1 SGHNT, CDR2 YYREEE (reference sequence). Trimming cost V 2 bases and J 0 bases, with 8 bases left between them.

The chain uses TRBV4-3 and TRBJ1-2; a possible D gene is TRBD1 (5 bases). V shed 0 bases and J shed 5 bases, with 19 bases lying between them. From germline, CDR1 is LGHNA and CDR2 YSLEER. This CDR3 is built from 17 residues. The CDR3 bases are TGCGCCAGCAGCCAAGATAGCCAGGGCGAACTGAAATATGGCTACACCTTC. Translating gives CASSQDSQGELKYGYTF.

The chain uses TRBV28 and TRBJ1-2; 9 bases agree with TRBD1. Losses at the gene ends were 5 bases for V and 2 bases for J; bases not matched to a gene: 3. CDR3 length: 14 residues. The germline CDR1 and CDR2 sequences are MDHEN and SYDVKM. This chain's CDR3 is CASSTGGSNYGYTF. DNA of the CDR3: TGTGCCAGCAGTACAGGGGGCTCGAACTATGGCTACACCTTC.

The CDR3, as DNA: TGTGCCAGCAGCCCCACCCGGACTAGCAGCGACGAGCAGTACTTC. Residues: CASSPTRTSSDEQYF. This rearrangement joins TRBV13 to TRBJ2-7; 8 positions agree with TRBD2. Germline V gene data show CDR1 as PRHDT and CDR2 as FYEKMQ (reference sequence). Germline trimming cut 5 bases from V and 5 bases from J; bases unmatched to any gene: 11. This CDR3 has 15 amino acids.

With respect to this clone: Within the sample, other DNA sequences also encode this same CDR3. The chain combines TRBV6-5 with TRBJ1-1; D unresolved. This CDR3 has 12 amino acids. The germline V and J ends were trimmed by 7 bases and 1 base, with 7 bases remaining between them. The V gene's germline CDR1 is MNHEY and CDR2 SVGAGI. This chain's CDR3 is CASTRGNTEAFF. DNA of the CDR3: TGTGCCAGCACCAGAGGGAACACTGAAGCTTTCTTT.

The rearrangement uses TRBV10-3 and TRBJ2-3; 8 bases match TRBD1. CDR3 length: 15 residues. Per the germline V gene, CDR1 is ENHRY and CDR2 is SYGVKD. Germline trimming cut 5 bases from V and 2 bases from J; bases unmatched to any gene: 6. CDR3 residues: CAISPSGQDTDTQYF. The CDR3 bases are TGTGCCATCAGTCCCTCGGGACAGGACACAGATACGCAGTATTTT.

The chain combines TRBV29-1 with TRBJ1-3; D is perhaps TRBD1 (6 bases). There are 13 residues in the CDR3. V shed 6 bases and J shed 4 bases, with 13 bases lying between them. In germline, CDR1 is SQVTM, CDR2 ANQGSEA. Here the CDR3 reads CSVIRGRGNTIYF. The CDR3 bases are TGCAGCGTGATCAGGGGACGAGGAAACACCATATATTTT.

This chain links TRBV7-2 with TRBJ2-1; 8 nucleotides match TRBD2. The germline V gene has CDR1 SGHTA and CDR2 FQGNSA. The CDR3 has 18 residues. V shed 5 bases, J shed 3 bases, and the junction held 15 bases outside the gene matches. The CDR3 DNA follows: TGTGCCAGCAGCGTACGGGTTCAAAATGCGGGAGGCTACAATGAGCAGTTCTTC. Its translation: CASSVRVQNAGGYNEQFF. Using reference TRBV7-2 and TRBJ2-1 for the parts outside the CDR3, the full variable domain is GAGVSQSPSNKVTEKGKDVELRCDPISGHTALYWYRQSLGQGLEFLIYFQGNSAPDKSGLPSDRFSAERTGGSVSTLTIQRTQQEDSAVYLCASSVRVQNAGGYNEQFFGPGTRLTVL.

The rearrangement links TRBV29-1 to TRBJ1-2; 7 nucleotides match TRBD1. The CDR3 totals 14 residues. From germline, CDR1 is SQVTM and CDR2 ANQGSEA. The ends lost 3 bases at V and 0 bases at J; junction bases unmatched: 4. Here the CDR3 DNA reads TGCAGCGTTGACAGGGGGGAGACTAACTATGGCTACACCTTC. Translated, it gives CSVDRGETNYGYTF.

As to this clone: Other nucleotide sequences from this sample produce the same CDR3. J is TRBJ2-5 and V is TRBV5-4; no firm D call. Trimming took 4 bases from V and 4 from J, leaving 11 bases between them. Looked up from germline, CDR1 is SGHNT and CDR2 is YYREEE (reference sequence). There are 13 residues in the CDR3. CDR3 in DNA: TGTGCCAGCAGCCTACCCCCTCGAGAGACCCAGTACTTC. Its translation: CASSLPPRETQYF. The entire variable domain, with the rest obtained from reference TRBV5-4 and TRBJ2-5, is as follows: ETGVTQSPTHLIKTRGQQVTLRCSSQSGHNTVSWYQQALGQGPQFIFQYYREEENGRGNFPPRFSGLQFPNYSSELNVNALELDDSALYLCASSLPPRETQYFGPGTRLLVL.

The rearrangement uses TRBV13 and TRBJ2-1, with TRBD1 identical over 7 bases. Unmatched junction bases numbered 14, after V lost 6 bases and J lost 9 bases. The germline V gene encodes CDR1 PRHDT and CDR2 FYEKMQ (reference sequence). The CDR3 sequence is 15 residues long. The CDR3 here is CASRRAGGKMGEQFF. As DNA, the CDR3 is TGTGCCAGCAGACGAGCAGGGGGTAAAATGGGTGAGCAGTTCTTC.

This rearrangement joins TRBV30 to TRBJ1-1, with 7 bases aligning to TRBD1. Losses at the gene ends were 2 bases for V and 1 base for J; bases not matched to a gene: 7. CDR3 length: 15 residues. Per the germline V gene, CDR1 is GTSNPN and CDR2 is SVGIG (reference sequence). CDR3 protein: CAWSPPDRTNTEAFF. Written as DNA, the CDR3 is TGTGCCTGGAGTCCACCGGACAGGACGAACACTGAAGCTTTCTTT.

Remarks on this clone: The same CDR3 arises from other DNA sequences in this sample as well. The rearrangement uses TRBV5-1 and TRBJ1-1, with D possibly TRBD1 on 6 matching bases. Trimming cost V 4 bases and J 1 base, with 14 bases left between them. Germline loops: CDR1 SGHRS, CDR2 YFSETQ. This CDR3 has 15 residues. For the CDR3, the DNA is TGCGCCAGCAGCCCCCTACAGGGAACGAACACTGAAGCTTTCTTT. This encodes CASSPLQGTNTEAFF.

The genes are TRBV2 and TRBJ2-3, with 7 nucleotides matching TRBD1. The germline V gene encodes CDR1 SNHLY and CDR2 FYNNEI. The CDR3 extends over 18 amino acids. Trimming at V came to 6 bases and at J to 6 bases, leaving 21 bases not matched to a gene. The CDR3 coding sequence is TGTGCCAGCAGGATATCAACCGGGACAGTTTGGGGACCCGATACGCAGTATTTT. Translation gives CASRISTGTVWGPDTQYF.

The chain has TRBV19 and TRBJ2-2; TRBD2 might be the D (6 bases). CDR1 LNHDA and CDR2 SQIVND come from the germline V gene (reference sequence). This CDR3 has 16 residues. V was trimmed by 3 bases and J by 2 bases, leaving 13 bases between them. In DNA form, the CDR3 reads TGTGCCAGTAGTATTTACGGCGGGGCCAACACCGGGGAGCTGTTTTTT. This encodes CASSIYGGANTGELFF.

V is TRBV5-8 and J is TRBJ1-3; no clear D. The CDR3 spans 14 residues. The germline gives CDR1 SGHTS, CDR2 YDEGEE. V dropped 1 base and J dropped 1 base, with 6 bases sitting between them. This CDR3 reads CASSLSGSGNTIYF. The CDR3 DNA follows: TGTGCCAGCAGCTTGTCGGGTTCTGGAAACACCATATATTTT.

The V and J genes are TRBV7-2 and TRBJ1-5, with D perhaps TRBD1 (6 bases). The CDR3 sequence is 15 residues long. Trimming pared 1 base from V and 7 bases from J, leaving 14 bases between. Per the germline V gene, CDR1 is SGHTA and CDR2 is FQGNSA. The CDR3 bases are TGTGCCAGCAGCTTAGGTCAGGGGATCTGGCAGCCCCAGCATTTT. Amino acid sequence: CASSLGQGIWQPQHF.

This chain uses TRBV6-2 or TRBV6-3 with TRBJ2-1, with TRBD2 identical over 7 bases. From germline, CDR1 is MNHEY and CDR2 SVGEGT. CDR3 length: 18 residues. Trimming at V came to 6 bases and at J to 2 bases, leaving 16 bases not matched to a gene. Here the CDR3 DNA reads TGTGCCAGCAGCCCTCCCCTCCTTAGCGGGCTGACCTACAATGAGCAGTTCTTC. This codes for CASSPPLLSGLTYNEQFF.

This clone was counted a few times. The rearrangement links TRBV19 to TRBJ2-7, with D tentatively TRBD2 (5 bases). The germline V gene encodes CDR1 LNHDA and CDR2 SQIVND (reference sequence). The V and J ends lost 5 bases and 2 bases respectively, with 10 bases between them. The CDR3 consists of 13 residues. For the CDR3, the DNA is TGTGCCAGTAGTGTCGGACTGCCCTACGAGCAGTACTTC. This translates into CASSVGLPYEQYF. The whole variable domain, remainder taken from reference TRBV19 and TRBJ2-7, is DGGITQSPKYLFRKEGQNVTLSCEQNLNHDAMYWYRQDPGQGLRLIYYSQIVNDFQKGDIAEGYSVSREKKESFPLTVTSAQKNPTAFYLCASSVGLPYEQYFGPGTRLTVT.